This T cell receptor (beta chain) originates from a study of blood T cells in healthy people across ages. Germline V CDR1 and CDR2: SGHAT, FQNNGV. This CDR3 is built from 15 residues. V was cut by 9 bases and J by 3 bases, with 21 bases left in between. The second PCR ran roughly 7 to 12 cycles with a sample-barcoded 5' primer and J-beta primers. TCRdb fed the 5' RACE reads into MiXCR, producing one record per CDR3 protein. The repertoire holds roughly 1,300,000 distinct CDR3 sequences, with 59% as singletons. In its sample, this clonotype was seen a few times. Source material: blood. The source is a man younger than 35 in good health. The V gene is TRBV11-2, the J gene TRBJ2-7, with D unresolved. The DNA for the CDR3 is TGTGCCAGTGCATTAATTGGCCTCGACAACTACGAGCAGTACTTC. Residues: CASALIGLDNYEQYF.